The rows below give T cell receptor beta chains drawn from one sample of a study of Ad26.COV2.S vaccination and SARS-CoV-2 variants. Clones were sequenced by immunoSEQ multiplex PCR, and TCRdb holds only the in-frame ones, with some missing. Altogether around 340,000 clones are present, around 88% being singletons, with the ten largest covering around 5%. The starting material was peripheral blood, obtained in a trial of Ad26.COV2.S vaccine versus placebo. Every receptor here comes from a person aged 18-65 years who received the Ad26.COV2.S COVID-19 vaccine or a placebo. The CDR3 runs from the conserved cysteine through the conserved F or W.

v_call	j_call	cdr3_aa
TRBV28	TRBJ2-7	CASRKQGLSEQYF
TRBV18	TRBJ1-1	CASSPPDRGNGEAFF
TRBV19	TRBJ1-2	CATKITGNYGYTF
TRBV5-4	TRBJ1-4	CASSLYPGTGAVGDEKLFF
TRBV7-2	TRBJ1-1	CASSLERNTEAFF
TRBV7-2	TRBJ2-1	CASSSGTPQGNEQFF
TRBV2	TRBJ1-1	CAGTGRTEAFF
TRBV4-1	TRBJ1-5	CASSPGQSGGQPQHF
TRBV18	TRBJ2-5	CASSTRQGTETQYF
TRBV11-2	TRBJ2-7	CASSFSTSAYEQYF
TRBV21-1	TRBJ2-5	CATPGQRQTQYF
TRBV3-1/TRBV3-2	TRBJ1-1	CASSQVSGDGAFF
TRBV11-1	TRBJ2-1	CASSVKGEPYNEQFF
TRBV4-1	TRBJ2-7	CASSQYSGYEQYF
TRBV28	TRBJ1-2	CASSSYPGVGGYTF
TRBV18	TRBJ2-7	CASSPGVSSYEQYF
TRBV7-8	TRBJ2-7	CASSFNRGEGYEQYF
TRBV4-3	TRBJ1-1	CASSQDGGALDTEAFF
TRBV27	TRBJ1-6	CASSLRWDRASSYNSPLHF
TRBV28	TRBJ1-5	CASNVDRGRNQPQHF
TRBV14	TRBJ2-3	CASSQEQGHKDTQYF
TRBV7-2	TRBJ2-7	CASSAGQGFYEQYF
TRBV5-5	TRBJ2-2	CASSLRQHANTGELFF
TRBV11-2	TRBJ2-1	CASSLEGTGVYNEQFF
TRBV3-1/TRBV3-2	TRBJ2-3	CASSLTSSTDTQYF
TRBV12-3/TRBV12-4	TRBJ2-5	CASSRTGGSQYF
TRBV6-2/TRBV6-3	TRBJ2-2	CASSYSIGPGELFF
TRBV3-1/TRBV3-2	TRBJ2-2	CASSHTSGGVNTGELFF
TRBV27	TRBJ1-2	CASTRQSGGGYTF
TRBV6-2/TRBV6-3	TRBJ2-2	CASSYFGSGGTTGELFF
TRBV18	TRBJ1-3	CASSPRGNTIYF
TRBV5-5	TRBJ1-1	CASGFQGKAGNTEAFF
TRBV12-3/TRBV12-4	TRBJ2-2	CATSRVTGELFF
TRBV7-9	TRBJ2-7	CASSRGQGTYEQYF
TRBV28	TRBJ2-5	CASSSRGRGNEPQETQYF
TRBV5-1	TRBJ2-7	CASSIDKASYEQYF
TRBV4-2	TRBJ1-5	CASSQDQKGFGIQPQHF
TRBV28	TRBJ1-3	CASNVARSGNTIYF
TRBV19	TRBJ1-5	CASSIRGTQAGQPQHF
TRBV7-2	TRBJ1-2	CASSLARTGYGYTF
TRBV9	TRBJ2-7	CASSVDSTYEQYF
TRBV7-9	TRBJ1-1	CASSLSGGNTEAFF
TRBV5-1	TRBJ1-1	CASRGTGLFSEAFF
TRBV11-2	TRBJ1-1	CASSLSPGRTEAFF
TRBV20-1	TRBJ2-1	CSASGLAGGVGVYNEQFF
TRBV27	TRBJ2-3	CASRREGPYSDTQYF
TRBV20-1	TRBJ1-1	CSTRGRTEAFF
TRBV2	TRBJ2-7	CASSEQRSSYEQYF
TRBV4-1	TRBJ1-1	CASSPTGTGNTEAFF
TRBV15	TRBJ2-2	CATSRGGGAASGELFF
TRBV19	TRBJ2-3	CASSMEATRTDTQYF
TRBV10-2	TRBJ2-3	CASSEIEETSTDTQYF